Detailed here is one T cell receptor beta chain. Antigen unknown. The trim removed 8 bases at V and 2 bases at J, leaving 10 bases unmatched. Germline values: CDR1 LNHDA, CDR2 SQIVND (reference sequence). The CDR3 is 15 amino acids. Nonneoplastic adjacent lung devoid of atypia was obtained no less than 2 cm from the tumor margin. Produced via immunoSEQ multiplex PCR; TCRdb's table is partial and in-frame only. The data show approximately 1,500 clones, approximately 22% seen once. This entry belongs to a study of T cells in localized non-small cell lung cancer. Study results and limitations: Of the top 100 tumor clones, median about 53 were in adjacent lung, 25 to 35 among its top 100. Of the tissues analyzed, uninvolved adjacent lung showed maximal T cell clonality, greater than tumor.

The input for sequencing was normal lung tissue next to the tumor, taken before any cancer treatment. The TCR comes from a woman aged 35 to 75 with stage I lung adenocarcinoma. This chain joins TRBV19 and TRBJ2-5; 8 bases match TRBD2. CDR3 amino acids: CASSSRGGLQETQYF. CDR3 nucleotide sequence: TGTGCCAGTTCCTCTCGGGGGGGCCTTCAAGAGACCCAGTACTTC.